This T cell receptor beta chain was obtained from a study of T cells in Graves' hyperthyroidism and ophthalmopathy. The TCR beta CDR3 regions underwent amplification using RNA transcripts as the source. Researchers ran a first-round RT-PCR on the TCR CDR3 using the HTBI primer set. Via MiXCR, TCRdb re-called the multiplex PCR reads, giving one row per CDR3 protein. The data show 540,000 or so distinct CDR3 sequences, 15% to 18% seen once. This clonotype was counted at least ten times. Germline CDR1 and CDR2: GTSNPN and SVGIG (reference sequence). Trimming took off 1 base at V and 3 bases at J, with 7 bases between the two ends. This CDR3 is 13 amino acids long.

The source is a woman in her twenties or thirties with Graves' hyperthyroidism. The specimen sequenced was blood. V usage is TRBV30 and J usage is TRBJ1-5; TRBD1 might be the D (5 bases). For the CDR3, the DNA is TGTGCCTGGAGTGGACAGTACAATCAGCCCCAGCATTTT. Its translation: CAWSGQYNQPQHF.